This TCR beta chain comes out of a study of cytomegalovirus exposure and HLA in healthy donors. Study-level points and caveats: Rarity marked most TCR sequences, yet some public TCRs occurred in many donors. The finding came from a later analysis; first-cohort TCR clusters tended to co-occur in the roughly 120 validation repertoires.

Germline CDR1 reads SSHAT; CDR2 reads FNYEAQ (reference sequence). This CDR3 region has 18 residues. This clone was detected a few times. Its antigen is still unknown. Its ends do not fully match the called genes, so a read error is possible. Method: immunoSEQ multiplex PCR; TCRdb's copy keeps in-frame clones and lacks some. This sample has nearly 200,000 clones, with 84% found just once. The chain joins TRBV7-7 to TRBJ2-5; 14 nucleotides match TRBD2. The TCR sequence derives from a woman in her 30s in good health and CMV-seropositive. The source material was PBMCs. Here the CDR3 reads CASSPGLAGGGRQETQYF. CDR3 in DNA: TGTGCTAGCAGCCCCGGACTAGCGGGAGGTGGACGCCAAGAGACCCAGTACTTC.